These T cell receptor beta chains were read from a single sample in a study of shared clonotypes between healthy human individuals. Measured with immunoSEQ multiplex PCR; TCRdb has only the in-frame clones, and not every one. The repertoire holds about 1.5 million clones, 95% to 99% seen once, with roughly 0.42% in the top ten. The specimen sequenced was naive CD4+ T cells sorted from blood. The receptors originated from a young man in good health. Both conserved end residues are part of each CDR3. Fields, in order: J gene, D gene, V gene, clone size, CDR3 protein, CDR3 DNA. A D gene is named only where the DNA matches it firmly. The size entry is marked missing in some rows and otherwise reads once, few, many or a size class.

J gene: TRBJ2-4
D gene: TRBD1
V gene: TRBV9
clone size: once
CDR3 protein: CASSPKGQDIQYF
CDR3 DNA: TGTGCCAGCAGCCCAAAAGGACAGGACATTCAGTACTTC

J gene: TRBJ1-4
D gene: .
V gene: TRBV29-1
clone size: .
CDR3 protein: CSVGGRGGSEKLFF
CDR3 DNA: TGCAGCGTAGGGGGACGGGGCGGGAGTGAAAAACTGTTTTTT

J gene: TRBJ2-3
D gene: .
V gene: TRBV7-9
clone size: .
CDR3 protein: CACLGLAWTDTQYF
CDR3 DNA: TGTGCATGCTTGGGCCTAGCGTGGACAGATACGCAGTATTTT

J gene: TRBJ2-3
D gene: TRBD1
V gene: TRBV4-1
clone size: .
CDR3 protein: CASSRTDRGLTDTQYF
CDR3 DNA: TGCGCCAGCAGCCGGACGGACAGGGGGTTAACAGATACGCAGTATTTT

J gene: TRBJ1-1
D gene: .
V gene: TRBV29-1
clone size: .
CDR3 protein: CSVEVRGRNTEAFF
CDR3 DNA: TGCAGCGTTGAAGTGAGGGGTAGGAACACTGAAGCTTTCTTT

J gene: TRBJ2-3
D gene: .
V gene: TRBV28
clone size: .
CDR3 protein: CASSLAGTTADTQYF
CDR3 DNA: TGTGCCAGCAGTTTGGCAGGGACAACCGCAGATACGCAGTATTTT

J gene: TRBJ1-2
D gene: TRBD1
V gene: TRBV14
clone size: .
CDR3 protein: CASSQLTGPYGYTF
CDR3 DNA: TGTGCCAGCAGCCAATTGACAGGGCCCTATGGCTACACCTTC

J gene: TRBJ2-5
D gene: .
V gene: TRBV5-4
clone size: once
CDR3 protein: CASSLAADQETQYF
CDR3 DNA: TGTGCCAGCAGCTTGGCCGCCGACCAAGAGACCCAGTACTTC

J gene: TRBJ2-1
D gene: .
V gene: TRBV30
clone size: .
CDR3 protein: CAWSSYGLRRKEGEQFF
CDR3 DNA: TGTGCCTGGAGTAGCTACGGACTCCGAAGGAAAGAGGGTGAGCAGTTCTTC

J gene: TRBJ2-3
D gene: TRBD2
V gene: TRBV6-6
clone size: .
CDR3 protein: CASVSSGTDTQYF
CDR3 DNA: TGTGCCAGCGTTTCTAGCGGAACAGATACGCAGTATTTT

J gene: TRBJ1-5
D gene: .
V gene: TRBV4-3
clone size: .
CDR3 protein: CASSQDGDSRGPQHF
CDR3 DNA: TGCGCCAGCAGCCAAGATGGCGACAGCCGGGGGCCCCAGCATTTT

J gene: TRBJ2-3
D gene: .
V gene: TRBV19
clone size: .
CDR3 protein: CASSMGGPQRDTQYF
CDR3 DNA: TGTGCCAGTAGTATGGGCGGACCCCAACGGGATACGCAGTATTTT

J gene: TRBJ2-5
D gene: .
V gene: TRBV5-1
clone size: .
CDR3 protein: CASSLLSTGRETQYF
CDR3 DNA: TGCGCCAGCAGCCTCCTAAGTACAGGGCGGGAGACCCAGTACTTC